Below are 6 T cell receptor beta chains sequenced from a single sample in a study of cytomegalovirus exposure and HLA in healthy donors (dated by TCRdb to 2016 to 2017). The library was obtained by the immunoSEQ multiplex PCR assay. TCRdb's version of the immuneACCESS table is confined to in-frame rearrangements and falls short of the full clone set. An unresolved V gene accounts for under half of the shortfall where checked; the remainder is of unknown origin. The sample table shows about 55,000 clones, and 80% to 95% are seen once. About 2.9% of the sample is taken by the ten largest. Sequencing was done on a sample of PBMCs. The receptors were gathered from a man younger than 35 in good health and CMV-seronegative.

The V and J genes are TRBV19 and TRBJ2-7; the match to TRBD2 covers 8 bases. With V trimmed by 6 bases and J by 3 bases, 7 bases remained unmatched. CDR3 length: 14 residues. The germline CDR1 and CDR2 sequences are LNHDA and SQIVND (reference sequence). The CDR3 sequence is CASRDSGKVYEQYF. In DNA, the CDR3 is TGTGCCAGTAGAGATAGCGGGAAGGTCTACGAGCAGTACTTC.

The chain is built from TRBV6-6 and TRBJ1-5; D is unresolved. The V end lost 2 bases, the J end lost 5 bases, and 4 bases lay between the germline ends. The CDR3 covers 12 residues. Germline V gene sequence: CDR1 MNHNY, CDR2 SVGAGI (reference sequence). This CDR3 reads CASSYVDQPQHF. As DNA, the CDR3 is TGTGCCAGCAGTTACGTAGATCAGCCCCAGCATTTT.

The chain combines TRBV25-1 with TRBJ2-7, with 8 nucleotides matching TRBD1. The V gene's germline CDR1 is MGHDK and CDR2 SYGVNS. J lost 0 bases, V lost 4 bases, and 8 bases had no gene match. This CDR3 has 16 amino acids. The CDR3 here is CASSAMDRAHSYEQYF. DNA for the CDR3: TGTGCCAGCAGTGCAATGGACAGGGCTCACTCCTACGAGCAGTACTTC.

The CDR3 reads CASRRKGLAGAYEQYF. For the CDR3, the DNA is TGTGCCAGCAGACGCAAGGGACTAGCGGGAGCTTACGAGCAGTACTTC. V and J are TRBV28 and TRBJ2-7, with 14 bases that match TRBD2. The CDR3 has 16 residues. From germline, CDR1 is MDHEN and CDR2 SYDVKM. J gave up 4 bases and V 6 bases, and 8 bases lay outside the gene matches.

The chain is built from TRBV7-2 and TRBJ2-1; D is perhaps TRBD2 (5 bases). Between the trimmed V and J ends, which lost 5 bases and 3 bases, there was a span of 8 bases. The CDR3 length is 13 residues. Germline V gene sequence: CDR1 SGHTA, CDR2 FQGNSA. The CDR3 loop reads CASSRTGYNEQFF. The CDR3 DNA is TGTGCCAGCAGCCGGACTGGCTACAATGAGCAGTTCTTC.

The chain has TRBV28 and TRBJ1-1; no firm D call. The V and J ends lost 3 bases and 3 bases respectively, with 8 bases between them. The CDR3 is 13 amino acids. The germline V gene encodes CDR1 MDHEN and CDR2 SYDVKM. Here the CDR3 DNA reads TGTGCCAGCAGTTTTGAGGTGGACACTGAAGCTTTCTTT. This translates into CASSFEVDTEAFF.